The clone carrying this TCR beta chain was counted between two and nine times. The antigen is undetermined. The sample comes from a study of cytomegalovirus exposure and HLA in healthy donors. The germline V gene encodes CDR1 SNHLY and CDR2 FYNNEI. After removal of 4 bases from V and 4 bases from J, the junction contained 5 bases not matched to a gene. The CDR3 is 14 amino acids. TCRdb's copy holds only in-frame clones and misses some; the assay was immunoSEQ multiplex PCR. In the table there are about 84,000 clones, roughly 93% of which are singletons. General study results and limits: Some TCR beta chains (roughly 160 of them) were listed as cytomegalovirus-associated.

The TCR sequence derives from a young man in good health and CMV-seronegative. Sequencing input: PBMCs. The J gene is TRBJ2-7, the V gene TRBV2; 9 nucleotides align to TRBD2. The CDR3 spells CASSALAGRYEQYF. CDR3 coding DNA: TGTGCCAGCAGTGCTCTAGCGGGGAGGTACGAGCAGTACTTC.